This record covers a single TCR beta chain. Assay: immunoSEQ multiplex PCR; the TCRdb copy retains only in-frame clones and omits some. The profile shows some 110,000 clones, approximately 90% of them singletons. This sample was included in a study of PD-L1 blockade in urothelial cancer. This CDR3 region has 15 residues. Germline CDR1 is MNHNS and CDR2 is SASEGT. Trimming took off 7 bases at V and 1 base at J, with 16 bases between the two ends. Time point given: peripheral blood 6 weeks after treatment start. The TCR originated in a man in his fifties or sixties with urothelial cancer. The sample in question was PBMCs, obtained around atezolizumab (anti-PD-L1) treatment. This chain uses TRBV6-1 with TRBJ1-1; no definite D call. The CDR3 DNA follows: TGTGCCAGCACCCATCCCTATACAGAGAACACTGAAGCTTTCTTT. Its protein product is CASTHPYTENTEAFF.